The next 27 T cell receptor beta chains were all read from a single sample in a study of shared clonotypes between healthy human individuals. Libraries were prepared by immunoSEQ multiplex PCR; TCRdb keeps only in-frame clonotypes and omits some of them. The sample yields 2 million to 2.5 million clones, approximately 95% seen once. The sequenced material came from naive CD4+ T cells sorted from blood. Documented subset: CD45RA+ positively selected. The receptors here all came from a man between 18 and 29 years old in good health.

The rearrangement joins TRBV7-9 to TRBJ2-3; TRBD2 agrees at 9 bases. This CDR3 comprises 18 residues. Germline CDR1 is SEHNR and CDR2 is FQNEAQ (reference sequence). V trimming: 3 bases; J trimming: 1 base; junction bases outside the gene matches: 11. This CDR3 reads CASSLWRGGRVGTDTQYF. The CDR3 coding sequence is TGTGCCAGCAGCTTGTGGCGGGGGGGCCGAGTTGGCACAGATACGCAGTATTTT.

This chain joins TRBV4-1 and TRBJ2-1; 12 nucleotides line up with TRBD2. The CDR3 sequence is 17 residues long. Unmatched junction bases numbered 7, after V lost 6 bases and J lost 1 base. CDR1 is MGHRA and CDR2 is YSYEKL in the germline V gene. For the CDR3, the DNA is TGCGCCAGCAGGACTAGCGGGGGACCCGGGTCCTACAATGAGCAGTTCTTC. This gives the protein CASRTSGGPGSYNEQFF.

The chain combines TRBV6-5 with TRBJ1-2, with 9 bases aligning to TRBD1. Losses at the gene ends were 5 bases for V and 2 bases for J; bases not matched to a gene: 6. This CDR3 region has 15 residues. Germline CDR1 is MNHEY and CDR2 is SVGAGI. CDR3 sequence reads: CASSTSGTGNYGYTF. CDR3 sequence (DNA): TGTGCCAGCAGTACGTCCGGGACAGGGAACTATGGCTACACCTTC.

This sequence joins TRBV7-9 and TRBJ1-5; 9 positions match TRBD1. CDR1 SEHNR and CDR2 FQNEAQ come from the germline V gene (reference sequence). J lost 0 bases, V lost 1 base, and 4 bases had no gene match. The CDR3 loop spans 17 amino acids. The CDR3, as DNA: TGTGCCAGCAGCTTAGGGGACAGGGCCCCTAGCAATCAGCCCCAGCATTTT. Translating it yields CASSLGDRAPSNQPQHF.

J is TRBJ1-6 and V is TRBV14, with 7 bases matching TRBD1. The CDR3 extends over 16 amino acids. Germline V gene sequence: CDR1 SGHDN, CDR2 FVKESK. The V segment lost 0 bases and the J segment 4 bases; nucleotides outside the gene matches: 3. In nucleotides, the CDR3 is TGTGCCAGCAGCCAAGATGGGGGACAGTATAATTCACCCCTCCACTTT. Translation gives CASSQDGGQYNSPLHF.

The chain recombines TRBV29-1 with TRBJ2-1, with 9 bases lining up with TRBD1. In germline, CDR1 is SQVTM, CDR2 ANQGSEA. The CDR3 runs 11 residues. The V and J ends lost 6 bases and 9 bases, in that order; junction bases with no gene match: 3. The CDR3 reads CSVRQGGEQFF. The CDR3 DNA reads TGCAGCGTGCGACAGGGGGGTGAGCAGTTCTTC.

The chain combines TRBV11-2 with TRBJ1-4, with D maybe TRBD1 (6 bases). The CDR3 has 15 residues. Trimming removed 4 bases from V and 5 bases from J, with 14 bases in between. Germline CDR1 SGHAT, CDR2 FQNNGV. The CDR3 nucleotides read TGTGCCAGCAGCTCCCGGACAGCCGTCAATGAAAAACTGTTTTTT. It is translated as CASSSRTAVNEKLFF.

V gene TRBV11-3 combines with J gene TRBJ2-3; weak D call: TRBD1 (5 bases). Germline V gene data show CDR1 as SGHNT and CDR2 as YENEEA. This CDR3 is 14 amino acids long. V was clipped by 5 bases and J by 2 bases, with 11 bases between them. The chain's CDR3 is CASSPPRATDTQYF. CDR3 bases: TGTGCCAGCAGCCCCCCCAGGGCCACAGATACGCAGTATTTT.

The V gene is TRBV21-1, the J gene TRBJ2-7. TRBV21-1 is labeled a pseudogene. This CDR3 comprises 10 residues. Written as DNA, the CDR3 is TGTGCCAGCAGCAAGTACGAGCAGTACTTC. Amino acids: CASSKYEQYF.

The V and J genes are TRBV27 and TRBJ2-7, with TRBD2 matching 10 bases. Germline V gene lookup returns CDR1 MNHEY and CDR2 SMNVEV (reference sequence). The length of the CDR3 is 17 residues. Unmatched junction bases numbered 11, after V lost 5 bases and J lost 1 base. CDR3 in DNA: TGTGCCAGCAGTCAGGGTGGTAGCGGGGGGCGGTCCTACGAGCAGTACTTC. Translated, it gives CASSQGGSGGRSYEQYF.

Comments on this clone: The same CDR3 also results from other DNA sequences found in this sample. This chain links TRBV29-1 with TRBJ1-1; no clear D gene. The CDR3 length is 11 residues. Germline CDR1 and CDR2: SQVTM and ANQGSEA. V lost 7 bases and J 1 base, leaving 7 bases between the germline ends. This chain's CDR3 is CSGDKNTEAFF. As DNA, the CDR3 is TGCAGCGGAGACAAGAACACTGAAGCTTTCTTT.

This CDR3 is CASSSLDRGRGNTEAFF. The DNA for the CDR3 is TGTGCCAGCAGCAGCCTGGACAGGGGGCGCGGGAACACTGAAGCTTTCTTT. The V and J genes are TRBV7-2 and TRBJ1-1; TRBD1 aligns across 11 bases. This CDR3 spans 17 amino acids. Germline V gene sequence: CDR1 SGHTA, CDR2 FQGNSA. V was pared by 5 bases and J by 1 base, with 9 bases of the junction left unmatched.

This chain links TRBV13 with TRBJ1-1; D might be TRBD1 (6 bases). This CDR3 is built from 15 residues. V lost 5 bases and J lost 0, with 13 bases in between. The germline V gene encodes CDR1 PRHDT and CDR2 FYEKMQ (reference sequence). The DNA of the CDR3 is TGTGCCAGCAGCACGCGGACAGTTTTGAACACTGAAGCTTTCTTT. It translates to CASSTRTVLNTEAFF.

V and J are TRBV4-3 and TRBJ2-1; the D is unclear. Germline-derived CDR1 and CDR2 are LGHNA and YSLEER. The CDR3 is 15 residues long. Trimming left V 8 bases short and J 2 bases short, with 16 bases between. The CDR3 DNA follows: TGCGCCAGCGGCTCGTTTGAGAGGCCCTACAATGAGCAGTTCTTC. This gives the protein CASGSFERPYNEQFF.

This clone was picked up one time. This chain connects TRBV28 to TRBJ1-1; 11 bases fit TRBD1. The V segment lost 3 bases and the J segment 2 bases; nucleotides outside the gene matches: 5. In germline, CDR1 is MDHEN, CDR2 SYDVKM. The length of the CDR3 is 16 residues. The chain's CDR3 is CASSLGQGVGNTEAFF. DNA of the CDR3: TGTGCCAGCAGTTTGGGACAGGGGGTCGGAAACACTGAAGCTTTCTTT.

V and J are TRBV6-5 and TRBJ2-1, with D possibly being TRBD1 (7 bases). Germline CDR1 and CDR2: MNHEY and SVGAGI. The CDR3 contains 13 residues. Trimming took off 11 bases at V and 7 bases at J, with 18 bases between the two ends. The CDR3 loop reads CAAAGGPRNEQFF. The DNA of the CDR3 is TGTGCCGCGGCAGGGGGGCCGAGGAATGAGCAGTTCTTC.

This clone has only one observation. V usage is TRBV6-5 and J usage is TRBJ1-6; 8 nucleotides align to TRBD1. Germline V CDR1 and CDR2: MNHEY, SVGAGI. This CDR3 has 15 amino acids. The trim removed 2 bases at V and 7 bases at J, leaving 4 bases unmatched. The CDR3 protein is CASSYRGQANSPLHF. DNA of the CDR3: TGTGCCAGCAGTTACAGGGGACAGGCAAATTCACCCCTCCACTTT.

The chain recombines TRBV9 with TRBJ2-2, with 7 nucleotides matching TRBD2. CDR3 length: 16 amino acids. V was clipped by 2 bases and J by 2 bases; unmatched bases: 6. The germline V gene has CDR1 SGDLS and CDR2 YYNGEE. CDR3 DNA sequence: TGTGCCAGCAGCGTCGGAGCGGGGAGCAACACCGGGGAGCTGTTTTTT. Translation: CASSVGAGSNTGELFF.

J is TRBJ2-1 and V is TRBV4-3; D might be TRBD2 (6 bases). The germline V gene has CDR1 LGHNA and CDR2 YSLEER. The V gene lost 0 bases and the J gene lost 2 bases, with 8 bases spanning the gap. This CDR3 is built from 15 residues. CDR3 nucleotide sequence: TGCGCCAGCAGCCAAGAGCGGGAACCCTACAATGAGCAGTTCTTC. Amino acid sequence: CASSQEREPYNEQFF.

CDR3 bases: TGCGCCAGCGGACTAGCGGGGGGCACAGATACGCAGTATTTT. Protein sequence: CASGLAGGTDTQYF. The V and J genes are TRBV10-2 and TRBJ2-3, with 13 positions matching TRBD2. Per the germline V gene, CDR1 is WSHSY and CDR2 is SAAADI. With 8 bases clipped from V and 1 base from J, the junction kept 0 bases outside the gene matches. The CDR3 consists of 14 residues.

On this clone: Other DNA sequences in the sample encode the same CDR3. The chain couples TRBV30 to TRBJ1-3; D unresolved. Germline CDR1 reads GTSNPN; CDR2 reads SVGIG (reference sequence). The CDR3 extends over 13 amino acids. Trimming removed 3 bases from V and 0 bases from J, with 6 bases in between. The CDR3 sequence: CAWRLSSGNTIYF. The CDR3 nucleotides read TGTGCCTGGAGGCTGAGCTCTGGAAACACCATATATTTT.

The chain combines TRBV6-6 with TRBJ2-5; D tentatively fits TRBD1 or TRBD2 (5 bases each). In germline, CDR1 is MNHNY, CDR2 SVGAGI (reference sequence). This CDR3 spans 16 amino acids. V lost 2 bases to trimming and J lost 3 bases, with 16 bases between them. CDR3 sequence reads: CASSYSPGKGEETQYF. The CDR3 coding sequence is TGTGCCAGCAGTTACAGTCCGGGAAAAGGGGAAGAGACCCAGTACTTC.

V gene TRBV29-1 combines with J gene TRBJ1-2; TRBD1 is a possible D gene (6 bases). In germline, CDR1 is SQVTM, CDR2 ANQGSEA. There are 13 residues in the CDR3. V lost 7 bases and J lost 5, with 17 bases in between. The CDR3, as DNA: TGCAGCGCCCAAGTGGACACAGGGTATGGCTACACCTTC. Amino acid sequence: CSAQVDTGYGYTF. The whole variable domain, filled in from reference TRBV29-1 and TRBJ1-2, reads SAVISQKPSRDICQRGTSLTIQCQVDSQVTMMFWYRQQPGQSLTLIATANQGSEATYESGFVIDKFPISRPNLTFSTLTVSNMSPEDSSIYLCSAQVDTGYGYTFGSGTRLTVV.

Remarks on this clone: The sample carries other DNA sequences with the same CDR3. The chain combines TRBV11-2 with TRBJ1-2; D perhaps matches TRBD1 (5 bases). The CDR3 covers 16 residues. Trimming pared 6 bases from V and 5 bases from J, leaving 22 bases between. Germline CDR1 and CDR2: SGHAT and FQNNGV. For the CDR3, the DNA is TGTGCCAGCAGGACCTTGGACAATCCAGGGACTTATGGCTACACCTTC. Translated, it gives CASRTLDNPGTYGYTF.

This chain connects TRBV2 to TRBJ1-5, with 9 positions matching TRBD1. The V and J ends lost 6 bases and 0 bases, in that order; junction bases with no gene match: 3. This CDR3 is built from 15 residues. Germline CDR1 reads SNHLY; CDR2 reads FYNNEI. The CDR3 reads CASSGQGFSNQPQHF. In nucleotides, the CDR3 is TGTGCCAGCAGCGGACAGGGGTTTAGCAATCAGCCCCAGCATTTT.

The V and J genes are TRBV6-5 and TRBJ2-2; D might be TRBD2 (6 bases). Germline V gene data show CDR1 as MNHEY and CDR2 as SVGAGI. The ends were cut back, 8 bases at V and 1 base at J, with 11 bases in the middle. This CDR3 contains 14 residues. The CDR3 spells CASGTGGNTGELFF. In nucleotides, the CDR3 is TGTGCCAGCGGGACCGGGGGGAACACCGGGGAGCTGTTTTTT.

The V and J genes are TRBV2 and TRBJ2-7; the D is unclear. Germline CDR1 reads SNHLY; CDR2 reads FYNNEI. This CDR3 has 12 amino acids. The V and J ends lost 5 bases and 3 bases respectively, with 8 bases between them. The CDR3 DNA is TGTGCCAGCAGTATCAGCTTCTACGAGCAGTACTTC. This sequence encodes CASSISFYEQYF.